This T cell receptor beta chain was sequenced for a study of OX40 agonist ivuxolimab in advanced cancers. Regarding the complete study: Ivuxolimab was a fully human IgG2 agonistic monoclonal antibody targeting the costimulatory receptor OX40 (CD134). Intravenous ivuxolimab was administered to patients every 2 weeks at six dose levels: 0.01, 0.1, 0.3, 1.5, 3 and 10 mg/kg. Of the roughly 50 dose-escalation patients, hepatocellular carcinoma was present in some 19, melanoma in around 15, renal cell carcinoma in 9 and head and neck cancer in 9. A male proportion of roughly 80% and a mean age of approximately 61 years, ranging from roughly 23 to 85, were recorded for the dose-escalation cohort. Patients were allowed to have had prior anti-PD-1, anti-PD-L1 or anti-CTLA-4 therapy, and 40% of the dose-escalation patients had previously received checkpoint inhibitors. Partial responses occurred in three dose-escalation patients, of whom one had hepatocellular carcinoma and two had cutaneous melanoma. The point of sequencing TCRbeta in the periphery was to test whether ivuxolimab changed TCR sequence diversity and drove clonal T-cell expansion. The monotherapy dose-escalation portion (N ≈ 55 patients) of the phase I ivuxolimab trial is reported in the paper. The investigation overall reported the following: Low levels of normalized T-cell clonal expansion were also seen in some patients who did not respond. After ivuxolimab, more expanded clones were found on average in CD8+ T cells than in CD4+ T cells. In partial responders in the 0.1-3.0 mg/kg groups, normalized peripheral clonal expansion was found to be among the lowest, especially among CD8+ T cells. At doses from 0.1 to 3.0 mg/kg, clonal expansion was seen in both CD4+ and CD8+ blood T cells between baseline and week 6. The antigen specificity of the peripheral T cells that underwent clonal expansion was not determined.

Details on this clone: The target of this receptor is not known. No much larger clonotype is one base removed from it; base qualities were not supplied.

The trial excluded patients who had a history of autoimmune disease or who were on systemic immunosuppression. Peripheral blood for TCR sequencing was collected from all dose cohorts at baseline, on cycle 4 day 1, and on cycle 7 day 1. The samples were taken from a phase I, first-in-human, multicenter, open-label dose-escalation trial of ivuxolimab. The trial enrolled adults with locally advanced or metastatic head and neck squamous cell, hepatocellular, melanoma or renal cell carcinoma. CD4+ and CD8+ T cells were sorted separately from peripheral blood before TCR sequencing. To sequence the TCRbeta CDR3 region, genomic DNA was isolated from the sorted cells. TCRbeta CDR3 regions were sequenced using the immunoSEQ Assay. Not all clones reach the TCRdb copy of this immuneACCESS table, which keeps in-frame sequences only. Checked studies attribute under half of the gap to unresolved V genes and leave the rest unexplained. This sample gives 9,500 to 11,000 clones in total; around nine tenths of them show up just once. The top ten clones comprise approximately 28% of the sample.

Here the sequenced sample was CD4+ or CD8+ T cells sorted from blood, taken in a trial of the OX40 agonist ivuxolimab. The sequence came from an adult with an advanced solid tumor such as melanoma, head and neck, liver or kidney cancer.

The DNA sequence follows: TGTGCCAGCAGTGGTGGAGGGGGCTTCGAAAAACTGTTTTTT. This translates into CASSGGGGFEKLFF. The chain links TRBV6-5 with TRBJ1-4, with TRBD1 matching 7 junction bases. CDR1 and CDR2 were assigned from the germline V gene as MNHEY and SVGAGI. From the cysteine up to the phenylalanine, the CDR3 has a length of 14 residues. Only CDR3 DNA remains: 42 bases, in frame from the first base. Trimming accounts for 5 bases at V and 8 bases at J, while the number of junction bases matched to no gene is 8.